This entry lists 27 T cell receptor beta chains sequenced from one sample in a study of T cell responses to AZD1222 COVID-19 vaccine. Sequencing was performed with immunoSEQ multiplex PCR; in TCRdb, only in-frame clones are kept and a portion is missing. The sample records 130,000 or so clones, roughly 88% being singletons. The specimen comprised peripheral blood, sampled on day 0 of AZD1222 vaccination. The receptors here all came from an adult in good health.

This chain joins TRBV3-1 (or the pseudogene TRBV3-2) and TRBJ2-7; perhaps TRBD1 as D (6 bases). Trimming cost V 0 bases and J 4 bases, with 16 bases left between them. The CDR3 contains 16 residues. From germline, CDR1 is LGHDT and CDR2 YNNKEL (reference sequence). Here the CDR3 DNA reads TGTGCCAGCAGCCAAGATTTGAGGGACACAGAATACGAGCAGTACTTC. The encoded protein is CASSQDLRDTEYEQYF.

This clone was counted only a few times. The chain is built from TRBV6-5 and TRBJ1-3, with D perhaps matching TRBD1 (6 bases). The CDR3 extends over 15 amino acids. Trimming took 6 bases from V and 0 from J, leaving 12 bases between them. The germline CDR1 and CDR2 sequences are MNHEY and SVGAGI. The CDR3: CASRPTGLSGNTIYF. For the CDR3, the DNA is TGTGCCAGCAGACCTACAGGGCTCTCTGGAAACACCATATATTTT.

V usage is TRBV28 and J usage is TRBJ2-7, with 7 bases aligning to TRBD1. CDR1 and CDR2 from the germline V gene are MDHEN and SYDVKM. With 7 bases clipped from V and 0 bases from J, the junction kept 9 bases outside the gene matches. The CDR3 totals 15 residues. For the CDR3, the DNA is TGTGCCAGCACTACATGGACAGGTAGCTCCTACGAGCAGTACTTC. It translates to CASTTWTGSSYEQYF.

The gene calls are TRBV15 and TRBJ1-5, with a possible D match to TRBD1 (5 bases). The CDR3 length is 10 residues. Germline assignment: CDR1 LNHNV and CDR2 YYDKDF (reference sequence). Trimming removed 9 bases at V and 5 bases at J, with 5 bases between. CDR3 nucleotides: TGTGCCACGGGGGATCAGCCCCAGCATTTT. Protein sequence: CATGDQPQHF.

V gene TRBV7-2 combines with J gene TRBJ2-7; 12 bases line up with TRBD1. The germline V gene encodes CDR1 SGHTA and CDR2 FQGNSA. V dropped 3 bases and J dropped 6; count of bases not matched to a gene: 6. The CDR3 is made up of 15 amino acids. The CDR3 DNA is TGTGCCAGCAGCTTCTCCGGGACAGGGGGCGTCGAGCAGTACTTC. Translating it yields CASSFSGTGGVEQYF.

The chain links TRBV7-9 to TRBJ2-7, with a weak D call TRBD1 (6 bases). Between the trimmed V and J ends, which lost 5 bases and 2 bases, there was a span of 13 bases. Germline V gene data show CDR1 as SEHNR and CDR2 as FQNEAQ (reference sequence). The length of the CDR3 is 14 residues. The CDR3 DNA follows: TGTGCCAGCAGCCACCGGGACATGACCTACGAGCAGTACTTC. It translates to CASSHRDMTYEQYF.

A few counts support this clone. The genes are TRBV4-1 and TRBJ1-5, with a tentative D call TRBD1 (5 bases). V was shortened by 1 base and J by 0 bases, with 22 bases between the two germline ends. CDR3 length: 20 residues. The germline V gene encodes CDR1 MGHRA and CDR2 YSYEKL. The CDR3 coding sequence is TGCGCCAGCAGCCAAGGGGGACCGAGACAGTCTTACTATAGCAATCAGCCCCAGCATTTT. Translation gives CASSQGGPRQSYYSNQPQHF.

This clone has a handful of counts. The chain recombines TRBV4-1 with TRBJ2-3; tentative D call: TRBD1 (5 bases). Germline CDR1 and CDR2: MGHRA and YSYEKL. The CDR3 consists of 15 residues. Trimming stripped 2 bases from V and 6 bases from J, with 15 bases between. The CDR3 spells CASSQMLESGDTQYF. In DNA, the CDR3 is TGCGCCAGCAGCCAAATGCTAGAGTCAGGGGATACGCAGTATTTT.

The J gene is TRBJ2-2, the V gene TRBV7-9; D not certain. V was clipped by 3 bases and J by 6 bases, with 11 bases between them. Germline loops: CDR1 SEHNR, CDR2 FQNEAQ (reference sequence). The CDR3 spans 14 residues. CDR3 amino acids: CASSFSQMAGELFF. The CDR3 nucleotides are TGTGCCAGCAGCTTCTCCCAGATGGCCGGGGAGCTGTTTTTT.

This rearrangement joins TRBV24-1 to TRBJ2-7, with unresolved D. Germline CDR1 and CDR2: KGHDR and SFDVKD. Trimming took off 8 bases at V and 5 bases at J, with 9 bases between the two ends. This CDR3 has 11 amino acids. The CDR3 DNA is TGTGCCACCACGGTGGTCCACGAGCAGTACTTC. Translation: CATTVVHEQYF.

This chain links TRBV2 with TRBJ1-2; 7 bases agree with TRBD1. CDR1 SNHLY and CDR2 FYNNEI come from the germline V gene. The CDR3 is 13 amino acids. V was pared by 3 bases and J by 10 bases, with 8 bases of the junction left unmatched. The CDR3 DNA reads as TGTGCCAGCAGTGAGATGGGACAGCCATTCTACACCTTC. It yields the protein CASSEMGQPFYTF.

This clone has just one count. The chain combines TRBV3-1 (or the pseudogene TRBV3-2) with TRBJ1-1, with D unresolved. The V end lost 6 bases, the J end lost 1 base, and 18 bases lay between the germline ends. The CDR3 totals 16 residues. Germline V gene lookup returns CDR1 LGHDT and CDR2 YNNKEL (reference sequence). In DNA form, the CDR3 reads TGTGCCAGCAGTTCTCGAACCGGGCCTTCGAACACTGAAGCTTTCTTT. Translated, it gives CASSSRTGPSNTEAFF.

The sample holds one count of this clone. The chain carries TRBV7-8 and TRBJ1-1; D is uncertain. Looked up from germline, CDR1 is SGHVS and CDR2 is FQNEAQ. Trimming removed 0 bases at V and 0 bases at J, with 14 bases between. The CDR3 contains 17 residues. DNA of the CDR3: TGTGCCAGCAGCTTAGCGTCGGATTGGACCCTGAACACTGAAGCTTTCTTT. Its translation: CASSLASDWTLNTEAFF.

The gene calls are TRBV7-9 and TRBJ2-7; no clear D gene. CDR3 size: 16 residues. V was cut by 1 base and J by 1 base, with 14 bases left in between. Germline CDR1 is SEHNR and CDR2 is FQNEAQ (reference sequence). Here the CDR3 DNA reads TGTGCCAGCAGCTTAGTTAGCCTCAATCCTTCCTACGAGCAGTACTTC. As protein: CASSLVSLNPSYEQYF.

This chain joins TRBV7-6 and TRBJ1-1, with 7 bases matching TRBD1. Germline trimming cut 2 bases from V and 3 bases from J; bases unmatched to any gene: 6. The CDR3 runs 15 residues. CDR1 is SGHVS, CDR2 FNYEAQ, per germline. The CDR3 DNA follows: TGTGCCAGCAGCTTAATGGGACAGAGGGACACTGAAGCTTTCTTT. Its translation is CASSLMGQRDTEAFF.

The chain uses TRBV18 and TRBJ1-3, with a tentative D call TRBD1 (5 bases). This CDR3 has 17 residues. Germline V gives CDR1 KGHSH, CDR2 LQKENI. Deletions cut 5 bases from V and 0 bases from J, with 17 bases between. The CDR3 DNA sequence: TGTGCCAGCTCATCTTTCCTCGGGGGTTACTCTGGAAACACCATATATTTT. Translation: CASSSFLGGYSGNTIYF.

The V and J genes are TRBV15 and TRBJ2-1, with D possibly TRBD2 on 5 matching bases. Between the trimmed V and J ends, which lost 4 bases and 0 bases, there was a span of 10 bases. The CDR3 has 15 residues. Germline V CDR1 and CDR2: LNHNV, YYDKDF (reference sequence). In DNA, the CDR3 is TGTGCCACCAGCATGAGGGCCAGCTCCTACAATGAGCAGTTCTTC. Translating gives CATSMRASSYNEQFF.

The chain combines TRBV25-1 with TRBJ2-2; either TRBD1 or TRBD2 may supply D (5 bases each). Deletions cut 4 bases from V and 6 bases from J, with 18 bases between. This CDR3 has 16 amino acids. The V gene's germline CDR1 is MGHDK and CDR2 SYGVNS. The chain's CDR3 is CASSGAGTPYAGELFF. The DNA for the CDR3 is TGTGCCAGCAGTGGGGCAGGGACCCCCTACGCCGGGGAGCTGTTTTTT.

The table lists this clone with a few counts. This chain links TRBV12-1 with TRBJ2-7; no DNA check was done on the table's D call, TRBD2. TRBV12-1 is labeled a pseudogene. The CDR3 extends over 14 amino acids. As DNA, the CDR3 is TGTGCCAGCAGCCTCGGGACGGACTACTACGAGCAGTACTTC. Amino acids: CASSLGTDYYEQYF.

This chain uses TRBV3-1 (or the pseudogene TRBV3-2) with TRBJ2-7; D gene uncertain. Germline V gene lookup returns CDR1 LGHDT and CDR2 YNNKEL (reference sequence). The CDR3 has 15 residues. Deletions cut 4 bases from V and 0 bases from J, with 13 bases between. CDR3 DNA sequence: TGTGCCAGCAGCCCCCCCGGTGGGCTCTCCTACGAGCAGTACTTC. Translated, it gives CASSPPGGLSYEQYF.

This sequence joins TRBV3-1 (or the pseudogene TRBV3-2) and TRBJ2-7; D unresolved. The V gene's germline CDR1 is LGHDT and CDR2 YNNKEL (reference sequence). Trimming pared 2 bases from V and 3 bases from J, leaving 5 bases between. This CDR3 is 12 amino acids long. CDR3 sequence reads: CASSQRLYEQYF. The DNA for the CDR3 is TGTGCCAGCAGCCAACGACTCTACGAGCAGTACTTC.

The CDR3 reads CASSEETGGSYEQYF. In nucleotides, the CDR3 is TGTGCCAGCAGTGAAGAGACAGGGGGCTCCTACGAGCAGTACTTC. The chain carries TRBV6-1 and TRBJ2-7, with 9 positions matching TRBD1. This CDR3 has 15 amino acids. Germline V gives CDR1 MNHNS, CDR2 SASEGT. With 1 base clipped from V and 0 bases from J, the junction kept 1 base outside the gene matches.

The chain recombines TRBV19 with TRBJ1-2, with 7 bases identical to TRBD1. J was trimmed by 4 bases and V by 2 bases; bases with no gene match: 16. Looked up from germline, CDR1 is LNHDA and CDR2 is SQIVND (reference sequence). The CDR3 is 18 amino acids. In DNA, the CDR3 is TGTGCCAGTAGTATATACTTTACCGGGACAGAGAGGCCCTATGGCTACACCTTC. This translates into CASSIYFTGTERPYGYTF.

This clone has only one observation. The genes are TRBV19 and TRBJ2-2; a weak D match, TRBD2 (5 bases). Germline lookup yields CDR1 LNHDA and CDR2 SQIVND (reference sequence). V gave up 9 bases and J gave up 5 bases, with 16 bases separating them. The CDR3 consists of 14 residues. The CDR3 coding sequence is TGTGCCAGCGAGCGGACGATGAGAACCGGGGAGCTGTTTTTT. Translated: CASERTMRTGELFF.

This clone was detected once. The CDR3 sequence is CASSIAPGTANSPLHF. The CDR3 nucleotides read TGTGCCAGTAGTATAGCTCCCGGGACAGCCAATTCACCCCTCCACTTT. The rearrangement joins TRBV19 to TRBJ1-6; 7 bases fit TRBD1. Trimming at V came to 1 base and at J to 7 bases, leaving 7 bases not matched to a gene. This CDR3 has 16 residues. CDR1 and CDR2 from the germline V gene are LNHDA and SQIVND (reference sequence).

The chain recombines TRBV30 with TRBJ2-3, with 10 bases that match TRBD2. CDR1 is GTSNPN and CDR2 is SVGIG in the germline V gene (reference sequence). This CDR3 is 18 amino acids long. V lost 0 bases to trimming and J lost 5 bases; unmatched junction nucleotides: 14. CDR3: CAWSVRHSGGRLRDTQYF. The CDR3 DNA reads TGTGCCTGGAGTGTACGGCATAGCGGGGGGAGGTTAAGAGATACGCAGTATTTT.

The count of this clone is one. The chain is built from TRBV18 and TRBJ1-3; D gene ambiguous. The CDR3 is made up of 15 amino acids. Trimming took 1 base from V and 0 from J, leaving 7 bases between them. Per the germline V gene, CDR1 is KGHSH and CDR2 is LQKENI. The CDR3 nucleotides read TGTGCCAGCTCACCACAGGGCTTCTCTGGAAACACCATATATTTT. This encodes CASSPQGFSGNTIYF. Together with reference TRBV18 and TRBJ1-3, the CDR3 gives the full variable domain: NAGVMQNPRHLVRRRGQEARLRCSPMKGHSHVYWYRQLPEEGLKFMVYLQKENIIDESGMPKERFSAEFPKEGPSILRIQQVVRGDSAAYFCASSPQGFSGNTIYFGEGSWLTVV.